Listed here are 9 T cell receptor beta chains from one sample, sequenced in a study of blood T cell repertoires in COVID-19. Repertoires were generated with immunoSEQ multiplex PCR, while TCRdb's copy carries only in-frame clones and drops some. The table records tens of thousands of clones, 83% of them present only once. The sequencing input was peripheral blood. The receptors shown here come from an elderly woman with acute or convalescent COVID-19.

V usage is TRBV4-2 and J usage is TRBJ2-2; TRBD1 might be the D (5 bases). V lost 6 bases to trimming and J lost 1 base, with 9 bases between them. Per the germline V gene, CDR1 is LGHNA and CDR2 is YNFKEQ. CDR3 length: 14 amino acids. The CDR3 nucleotides read TGTGCCAGCAGTCTTGGACAGAACACCGGGGAGCTGTTTTTT. It codes for CASSLGQNTGELFF.

The V call is TRBV7-2, the J call TRBJ2-7; D perhaps matches TRBD1 (5 bases). Looked up from germline, CDR1 is SGHTA and CDR2 is FQGNSA. V was cut by 5 bases and J by 1 base, with 15 bases left in between. CDR3 length equals 15 residues. CDR3 nucleotides: TGTGCCAGCAGCGACATTTCAGGGCGGTCCTACGAGCAGTACTTC. Translated: CASSDISGRSYEQYF.

V usage is TRBV7-8 and J usage is TRBJ1-2, with D possibly matching TRBD1 (6 bases). The CDR3 extends over 14 amino acids. CDR1 and CDR2 (germline): SGHVS, FQNEAQ. Trimming took 5 bases from V and 8 from J, leaving 18 bases between them. The DNA for the CDR3 is TGTGCCAGCAGCCGGGGACAATTGAGTGGAGGCTACACCTTC. The encoded protein is CASSRGQLSGGYTF.

The chain links TRBV6-1 to TRBJ1-2; D might be TRBD1 (6 bases). The germline V gene encodes CDR1 MNHNS and CDR2 SASEGT. The CDR3 runs 13 residues. With 3 bases removed from V and 2 bases from J, the gap between germline ends came to 7 bases. The CDR3 spells CASSEQGNYGYTF. The CDR3 DNA is TGTGCCAGCAGTGAGCAGGGGAACTATGGCTACACCTTC.

The chain is built from TRBV10-3 and TRBJ2-7, with D maybe TRBD2 (6 bases). CDR3 size: 15 residues. The V gene's germline CDR1 is ENHRY and CDR2 SYGVKD. Between the trimmed V and J ends, which lost 4 bases and 1 base, there was a span of 14 bases. CDR3 DNA sequence: TGTGCCATCAGTGGAACCGGGACTGGATCCTACGAGCAGTACTTC. It specifies CAISGTGTGSYEQYF.

The chain uses TRBV6-5 and TRBJ2-7; 9 nucleotides line up with TRBD1. The CDR3 extends over 14 amino acids. The germline V gene encodes CDR1 MNHEY and CDR2 SVGAGI. V shed 6 bases, J shed 0 bases, and the junction held 3 bases outside the gene matches. For the CDR3, the DNA is TGTGCCAGCAGCCTGACAGGGGGCTCCTACGAGCAGTACTTC. This codes for CASSLTGGSYEQYF.

The J gene is TRBJ2-7, the V gene TRBV9; 10 positions match TRBD1. V lost 3 bases to trimming and J lost 6 bases; unmatched junction nucleotides: 9. The CDR3 sequence is 15 residues long. CDR1 and CDR2 (germline): SGDLS, YYNGEE. As DNA, the CDR3 is TGTGCCAGCAGCGCCTCCGGGACAGGGGATTCCGAGCAGTACTTC. It is translated as CASSASGTGDSEQYF.

This clone was seen once. The J gene is TRBJ2-5, the V gene TRBV10-1; D may be TRBD1 (6 bases). Germline V gene sequence: CDR1 WNHNN, CDR2 SYGVQD (reference sequence). The CDR3 is 13 residues long. With 5 bases removed from V and 3 bases from J, the gap between germline ends came to 10 bases. This CDR3 reads CASSLGGEETQYF. The CDR3 DNA follows: TGCGCCAGCAGTTTAGGGGGAGAAGAGACCCAGTACTTC.

The J gene is TRBJ1-4, the V gene TRBV10-3; 10 nucleotides line up with TRBD1. Losses at the gene ends were 0 bases for V and 11 bases for J; bases not matched to a gene: 3. CDR1 is ENHRY, CDR2 SYGVKD, per germline. The CDR3 length is 14 residues. The CDR3 sequence: CAISESGQGPKLFF. CDR3 in DNA: TGTGCCATCAGTGAGTCGGGACAGGGGCCCAAACTGTTTTTT.